A selection of T cell receptor beta chains follows, all from one sample in a study of naive and memory T cell subsets. Each CDR3 protein is one row after TCRdb ran MiXCR on the 5' RACE reads. The sample carries 45,000 to 55,000 distinct CDR3 sequences, 4% to 5% recorded once. These receptors all stem from a female donor in good health. CDR3s include the opening cysteine and the closing phenylalanine or tryptophan. Fields, in order: J gene, V gene, clone size, D gene, CDR3 protein, CDR3 DNA. D genes are given only for firm matches. Only some rows state a clone size, as once, few, many or a class for expanded clones.

>TRBJ1-3|TRBV7-7|many|.
CAILLGDTIYF
TGTGCTATTCTGCTTGGGGACACCATATATTTT
>TRBJ1-1|TRBV12-3/TRBV12-4|many|.
CASSFDGGPNTEAFF
TGTGCCAGCAGTTTCGACGGGGGACCGAACACTGAAGCTTTCTTT
>TRBJ1-1|TRBV20-1|many|.
CSARGRIHTEAFF
TGCAGTGCTAGGGGGAGAATCCACACTGAAGCTTTCTTT
>TRBJ2-3|TRBV11-2|many|TRBD2
CASRAGLGGTDTQYF
TGTGCCAGCAGGGCCGGACTAGGGGGCACAGATACGCAGTATTTT
>TRBJ2-2|TRBV6-5|many|.
CASTGQFTGELFF
TGTGCCAGTACTGGGCAGTTCACCGGGGAGCTGTTTTTT
>TRBJ1-5|TRBV5-6|few|.
CASSYFLTGQGIRQPQHF
TGTGCCAGCAGCTATTTTTTGACCGGGCAGGGGATAAGGCAGCCCCAGCATTTT
>TRBJ2-5|TRBV30|many|.
CAWSPAGTPQTQYF
TGTGCCTGGAGCCCGGCCGGGACACCTCAGACCCAGTACTTC
>TRBJ2-7|TRBV7-2|few|.
CASSLGGNPYEQYF
TGTGCCAGCAGCTTAGGCGGGAACCCCTACGAGCAGTACTTC
>TRBJ2-3|TRBV9|.|.
CASSVVVGSTDTQYF
TGTGCCAGCAGCGTAGTTGTCGGGAGTACAGATACGCAGTATTTT
>TRBJ1-4|TRBV6-6|many|.
CASFRAANEKLFF
TGTGCCAGCTTCAGGGCAGCTAATGAAAAACTGTTTTTT
>TRBJ1-2|TRBV5-1|many|.
CASSLDRANYGYTF
TGCGCCAGCAGCTTAGACCGAGCTAACTATGGCTACACCTTC
>TRBJ2-1|TRBV7-8|many|TRBD2
CASGIAGSSYNEQFF
TGTGCCAGCGGAATAGCGGGAAGCTCCTACAATGAGCAGTTCTTC
>TRBJ2-1|TRBV11-1|many|.
CASSLATLSYNEQFF
TGTGCCAGCAGCTTAGCAACTCTCTCCTACAATGAGCAGTTCTTC
>TRBJ2-3|TRBV28|many|TRBD2
CASKSSGVAQYF
TGTGCCAGCAAGTCTAGCGGGGTTGCGCAGTATTTT
>TRBJ1-3|TRBV20-1|many|.
CSARARRASLSGNTIYF
TGCAGTGCTAGAGCTCGGAGGGCTTCTCTCTCTGGAAACACCATATATTTT
>TRBJ2-1|TRBV28|many|.
CASSSAGKGNEQFF
TGTGCCAGCAGTTCAGCAGGGAAAGGAAATGAGCAGTTCTTC
>TRBJ2-1|TRBV5-4|.|.
CASSPSSPVNEQFF
TGCGCCAGCAGCCCAAGCTCGCCGGTCAATGAGCAGTTCTTC
>TRBJ2-1|TRBV6-5|.|TRBD2
CASSLAGGPWDEQFF
TGTGCCAGCAGCCTAGCGGGAGGGCCATGGGATGAGCAGTTCTTC
>TRBJ2-7|TRBV29-1|many|TRBD1
CSAADRGRSYEQYF
TGCAGCGCTGCGGACAGGGGCCGTTCCTACGAGCAGTACTTC
>TRBJ1-2|TRBV11-2|many|.
CASSFSPRGYTF
TGTGCCAGCAGCTTCTCGCCGCGAGGCTACACCTTC
>TRBJ2-7|TRBV7-2|many|.
CASSLEGVPYEQYF
TGTGCCAGCAGCTTAGAGGGGGTCCCCTACGAGCAGTACTTC
>TRBJ2-7|TRBV5-4|many|.
CASSRISDGSSYEQYF
TGTGCCAGCAGCCGCATCTCGGATGGAAGCTCCTACGAGCAGTACTTC
>TRBJ1-1|TRBV7-2|many|TRBD1
CASSWTGGTEAFF
TGTGCCAGCAGCTGGACAGGGGGCACTGAAGCTTTCTTT
>TRBJ1-2|TRBV18|many|TRBD1
CASSLPGTDYGYTF
TGTGCCAGCTCCCTCCCCGGGACAGACTATGGCTACACCTTC
>TRBJ1-1|TRBV20-1|many|.
CSAREGWVANTEAFF
TGCAGTGCTAGAGAGGGGTGGGTAGCGAACACTGAAGCTTTCTTT
>TRBJ2-7|TRBV7-8|many|.
CASSPRDKSGEQYF
TGTGCCAGCAGCCCTCGGGACAAGTCGGGGGAGCAGTACTTC
>TRBJ1-5|TRBV5-1|many|.
CASSFGGLRNQPQHF
TGCGCCAGCAGCTTCGGCGGACTCCGCAATCAGCCCCAGCATTTT
>TRBJ1-5|TRBV5-4|many|.
CASSLGGDFNQPQHF
TGTGCCAGCAGCTTGGGGGGGGATTTTAATCAGCCCCAGCATTTT
>TRBJ2-7|TRBV28|many|TRBD1
CASSSAGTGWPEQYF
TGTGCCAGCAGCTCCGCCGGGACAGGATGGCCCGAGCAGTACTTC
>TRBJ2-1|TRBV10-3|many|.
CAISAAGLPNEQFF
TGTGCCATCAGTGCAGCGGGCCTACCCAATGAGCAGTTCTTC
>TRBJ2-1|TRBV9|many|.
CASSGRALNEQFF
TGTGCCAGCAGCGGCCGGGCATTGAATGAGCAGTTCTTC
>TRBJ1-1|TRBV7-9|many|.
CASSLEGRNTEAFF
TGTGCCAGCAGCTTAGAGGGCCGGAACACTGAAGCTTTCTTT
>TRBJ2-7|TRBV28|many|.
CASSLPLRYEQYF
TGTGCCAGCAGTTTACCACTCCGCTACGAGCAGTACTTC
>TRBJ1-4|TRBV25-1|many|.
CASSDAAAGLRKLFF
TGTGCCAGCAGTGATGCGGCAGCGGGTCTTAGAAAACTGTTTTTT
>TRBJ2-7|TRBV5-4|few|TRBD2
CASSLGTSGQYEQYF
TGTGCCAGCAGCTTGGGAACTAGCGGCCAATACGAGCAGTACTTC
>TRBJ1-2|TRBV7-2|many|TRBD1
CASSSRQGRDGYTF
TGTGCCAGCAGCTCCCGACAGGGAAGGGATGGCTACACCTTC
>TRBJ2-1|TRBV28|.|TRBD1
CASSLRDRGDYNEQFF
TGTGCCAGCAGTCTCCGGGACAGGGGCGACTACAATGAGCAGTTCTTC
>TRBJ2-7|TRBV6-5|many|.
CASSYGDGSYEQYF
TGTGCCAGCAGTTACGGGGACGGGTCCTACGAGCAGTACTTC
>TRBJ2-1|TRBV10-1|many|.
CARKMNEQFF
TGCGCCAGAAAGATGAATGAGCAGTTCTTC
>TRBJ2-2|TRBV28|many|.
CASSLVWAQGTGELFF
TGTGCCAGCAGTTTAGTGTGGGCGCAGGGCACCGGGGAGCTGTTTTTT
>TRBJ2-7|TRBV7-8|many|.
CASTRPPRDISYEQYF
TGTGCCAGCACCCGGCCCCCCCGGGACATTTCCTACGAGCAGTACTTC
>TRBJ1-2|TRBV29-1|few|.
CSVEDQVRTGCGYTF
TGCAGCGTTGAAGATCAGGTTCGGACGGGGTGTGGCTACACCTTC
>TRBJ1-6|TRBV6-5|many|.
CASSPGYSSPLHF
TGTGCCAGCAGTCCAGGGTACAGTTCACCCCTCCACTTT
>TRBJ1-2|TRBV12-3/TRBV12-4|many|.
CASSLNGVIGYTF
TGTGCCAGCAGCCTCAATGGTGTCATTGGCTACACCTTC
>TRBJ2-1|TRBV4-2|many|.
CASSQGSYNEQFF
TGTGCCAGCAGCCAAGGGTCCTATAATGAGCAGTTCTTC
>TRBJ2-7|TRBV6-1|many|.
CASSEGRILIYEQYF
TGTGCCAGCAGTGAGGGGCGGATATTGATCTACGAGCAGTACTTC
>TRBJ2-3|TRBV20-1|many|TRBD1
CSARQGNPDTQYF
TGCAGTGCGAGACAGGGCAATCCAGATACGCAGTATTTT
>TRBJ2-7|TRBV2|few|.
CASSELDYEQYF
TGTGCCAGCAGTGAACTCGATTACGAGCAGTACTTC
>TRBJ2-7|TRBV6-5|many|TRBD1
CASSRPGTGAYEQYF
TGTGCCAGCAGTCGCCCGGGGACAGGGGCCTACGAGCAGTACTTC
>TRBJ2-7|TRBV9|many|TRBD1
CASGTGVPYEQYF
TGTGCCAGCGGGACAGGGGTCCCCTACGAGCAGTACTTC
>TRBJ2-7|TRBV5-4|many|TRBD2
CASSLPGAGTSSYEQYF
TGTGCCAGCAGCCTCCCGGGAGCGGGAACGAGCTCCTACGAGCAGTACTTC
>TRBJ2-1|TRBV7-9|many|TRBD2
CASSFAAGPYNEQFF
TGTGCCAGCAGCTTCGCAGCGGGACCGTACAATGAGCAGTTCTTC
>TRBJ1-1|TRBV6-2/TRBV6-3|many|.
CASSYSQGPTEAFF
TGTGCCAGCAGTTACTCTCAGGGGCCCACTGAAGCTTTCTTT
>TRBJ1-1|TRBV6-6|many|.
CASSYFQGAEAFF
TGTGCCAGCAGTTACTTCCAGGGTGCTGAAGCTTTCTTT